One sample yielded the 10 T cell receptor beta chains listed below, sequenced in a study of blood T cell repertoires in COVID-19. The data were produced by immunoSEQ multiplex PCR, yet TCRdb's version contains in-frame clones alone and is incomplete. The sample shows some 220,000 clones, 70% to 90% of them seen only once. The sample comprised peripheral blood. These receptors came from a man over 45 who had recovered from COVID-19.

The V and J genes are TRBV2 and TRBJ1-1; D is uncertain. The germline CDR1 and CDR2 sequences are SNHLY and FYNNEI. Trimming pared 6 bases from V and 5 bases from J, leaving 16 bases between. The CDR3 extends over 14 amino acids. The CDR3 DNA sequence: TGTGCCAGCAGGAGGGCCGTTCGAGGGACTGAAGCTTTCTTT. It translates to CASRRAVRGTEAFF.

V usage is TRBV4-1 and J usage is TRBJ2-4; the D gene is possibly TRBD2 (6 bases). The CDR3 contains 17 residues. Deletions cut 0 bases from V and 0 bases from J, with 12 bases between. The V gene's germline CDR1 is MGHRA and CDR2 YSYEKL. CDR3 DNA sequence: TGCGCCAGCAGCCAAGATCGGACTAATACAGCCAAAAACATTCAGTACTTC. Its protein product is CASSQDRTNTAKNIQYF.

The genes are TRBV13 and TRBJ2-1; TRBD1 matches at 8 bases. This CDR3 is built from 16 residues. CDR1 PRHDT and CDR2 FYEKMQ come from the germline V gene (reference sequence). The J segment lost 3 bases and the V segment lost 0 bases, leaving 4 bases of the junction unmatched. CDR3 amino acids: CASSLGLGQGYNEQFF. In DNA, the CDR3 is TGTGCCAGCAGCTTAGGCCTAGGACAGGGCTACAATGAGCAGTTCTTC.

The chain couples TRBV18 to TRBJ1-2, with 7 bases that match TRBD1. The CDR3 covers 15 residues. The V gene's germline CDR1 is KGHSH and CDR2 LQKENI. The V and J ends lost 3 bases and 7 bases, in that order; junction bases with no gene match: 11. The chain's CDR3 is CASSPRDSPTFGYTF. The CDR3 nucleotides read TGTGCCAGCTCACCGAGGGACAGCCCAACTTTTGGCTACACCTTC.

This chain uses TRBV2 with TRBJ1-2, with D unresolved. V shed 4 bases and J shed 2 bases, with 5 bases lying between them. Germline V CDR1 and CDR2: SNHLY, FYNNEI. The CDR3 runs 12 residues. CDR3 residues: CASSAGNYGYTF. CDR3 bases: TGTGCCAGCAGTGCCGGGAACTATGGCTACACCTTC.

CDR3 nucleotide sequence: TGTGCCAGCAGTTTAGACAGCTTCCTTAATTCACCCCTCCACTTT. Amino acid sequence: CASSLDSFLNSPLHF. The chain is built from TRBV27 and TRBJ1-6, with D tentatively TRBD1 (5 bases). The germline V and J ends were trimmed by 2 bases and 6 bases, with 11 bases remaining between them. This CDR3 contains 15 residues. The germline CDR1 and CDR2 sequences are MNHEY and SMNVEV (reference sequence).

The chain is built from TRBV18 and TRBJ2-7; 8 nucleotides match TRBD2. Germline loops: CDR1 KGHSH, CDR2 LQKENI. Trimming removed 0 bases from V and 6 bases from J; junction bases left unmatched: 7. This CDR3 is built from 15 residues. The CDR3 nucleotides read TGTGCCAGCTCACCACCGAGCGGGGGCGGGGGCGAGCAGTACTTC. Its translation is CASSPPSGGGGEQYF.

Only one count was recorded for this clone. Written as DNA, the CDR3 is TGTGCCAGTACCGCAGGGGCCTCTGGAAACACCATATATTTT. Its protein product is CASTAGASGNTIYF. The V gene is TRBV19, the J gene TRBJ1-3, with D possibly being TRBD1 (6 bases). The germline V gene encodes CDR1 LNHDA and CDR2 SQIVND (reference sequence). This CDR3 is built from 14 residues. V shed 7 bases and J shed 0 bases, with 10 bases lying between them. Full variable domain (outside the CDR3, taken from reference TRBV19 and TRBJ1-3): DGGITQSPKYLFRKEGQNVTLSCEQNLNHDAMYWYRQDPGQGLRLIYYSQIVNDFQKGDIAEGYSVSREKKESFPLTVTSAQKNPTAFYLCASTAGASGNTIYFGEGSWLTVV.

The gene calls are TRBV5-4 and TRBJ2-1; TRBD2 matches at 7 bases. Trimming cost V 1 base and J 5 bases; bases outside gene matches: 6. CDR1 and CDR2 from the germline V gene are SGHNT and YYREEE (reference sequence). This CDR3 has 15 residues. CDR3 residues: CASSLWAGAHNEQFF. CDR3 DNA sequence: TGTGCCAGCAGCTTGTGGGCGGGAGCTCACAATGAGCAGTTCTTC.

The count of this clone is one. V and J are TRBV28 and TRBJ2-7; weak D call: TRBD2 (6 bases). This CDR3 region has 15 residues. With 2 bases removed from V and 3 bases from J, the gap between germline ends came to 14 bases. Germline V gives CDR1 MDHEN, CDR2 SYDVKM. The CDR3 DNA is TGTGCCAGCAGTTTACGCGGGAATAGGTTCTACGAGCAGTACTTC. Its protein product is CASSLRGNRFYEQYF.